These 2 T cell receptor beta chains were all obtained from the same sample, sequenced in a study of response to subunit inactivated influenza vaccine. One entry per CDR3 protein results from TCRdb running MiXCR on the RT-PCR reads. The data show 500,000 or so distinct CDR3 sequences, with about 15% seen just once and approximately 3% held by the top ten. The sample in question was CD4+ T cells sorted from PBMCs, obtained less than 30 months after vaccination. The receptors come from a man aged 45-69 years who received an inactivated influenza vaccine.

This clonotype was detected a few times. The J gene is TRBJ2-3, the V gene TRBV5-1; D gene uncertain. This CDR3 has 12 residues. Trimming cost V 5 bases and J 10 bases, with 14 bases left between them. CDR1 and CDR2 from the germline V gene are SGHRS and YFSETQ. As DNA, the CDR3 is TGCGCCAGCAGGCCTAGTAAAGAGGCGCAGTATTTT. Translating it yields CASRPSKEAQYF.

The rearrangement joins TRBV7-8 to TRBJ2-3; D is ambiguous. Germline V gene data show CDR1 as SGHVS and CDR2 as FQNEAQ. The CDR3 has 15 amino acids. Deletions cut 3 bases from V and 4 bases from J, with 14 bases between. CDR3 bases: TGTGCCAGCAGCTTTAGCTGGATCGGGCCAGATACGCAGTATTTT. This sequence encodes CASSFSWIGPDTQYF. Full variable domain (remainder filled in from reference TRBV7-8 and TRBJ2-3): GAGVSQSPRYKVAKRGQDVALRCDPISGHVSLFWYQQALGQGPEFLTYFQNEAQLDKSGLPSDRFFAERPEGSVSTLKIQRTQQEDSAVYLCASSFSWIGPDTQYFGPGTRLTVL.